The 29 T cell receptor beta chains below come from one sample, sequenced in a study of shared clonotypes between healthy human individuals. Method: immunoSEQ multiplex PCR; TCRdb's copy keeps in-frame clones and lacks some. The sample lists under 1,100,000 clones, 75% occurring once. The specimen was memory CD4+ T cells sorted from blood. Subset specified: CD45RA-negative fraction. The receptors here all came from a man younger than 35 in good health.

Written as DNA, the CDR3 is TGTGCCAGCAGTTTCGGGTCAGTCCTAATCTCTGGAAACACCATATATTTT. Its translation is CASSFGSVLISGNTIYF. The J gene is TRBJ1-3, the V gene TRBV28; D gene uncertain. V lost 3 bases to trimming and J lost 0 bases, with 15 bases between them. There are 17 residues in the CDR3. Per germline, CDR1 MDHEN and CDR2 SYDVKM.

Remarks on this clone: The sample carries other DNA sequences with the same CDR3. The J gene is TRBJ1-2, the V gene TRBV5-1; weak D call: TRBD1 (5 bases). V lost 0 bases and J 4 bases, leaving 7 bases between the germline ends. The CDR3 length is 13 residues. Germline V lookup: CDR1 SGHRS, CDR2 YFSETQ. This chain's CDR3 is CASSLEGSYGYTF. The CDR3 DNA reads as TGCGCCAGCAGCTTGGAGGGGTCCTATGGCTACACCTTC.

The J gene is TRBJ2-7, the V gene TRBV6-5, with D perhaps matching TRBD1 or TRBD2 (6 bases each). V shed 9 bases and J shed 0 bases, with 15 bases lying between them. This CDR3 is 14 amino acids long. In germline, CDR1 is MNHEY, CDR2 SVGAGI. The CDR3 here is CASTGTFGSYEQYF. Written as DNA, the CDR3 is TGTGCCAGTACAGGGACTTTCGGCTCCTACGAGCAGTACTTC.

The rearrangement joins TRBV7-9 to TRBJ1-4; D is undetermined. The germline gives CDR1 SEHNR, CDR2 FQNEAQ (reference sequence). Trimming shortened V by 1 base and J by 4 bases, and 7 bases separated the two germline ends. This CDR3 is built from 14 residues. Here the CDR3 DNA reads TGTGCCAGCAGCTTAGACTGGGGTAATGAAAAACTGTTTTTT. Translating gives CASSLDWGNEKLFF. The whole variable domain, filled in from reference TRBV7-9 and TRBJ1-4, reads DTGVSQNPRHKITKRGQNVTFRCDPISEHNRLYWYRQTLGQGPEFLTYFQNEAQLEKSRLLSDRFSAERPKGSFSTLEIQRTEQGDSAMYLCASSLDWGNEKLFFGSGTQLSVL.

CDR3 residues: CASRPGQGLMNTEAFF. The DNA of the CDR3 is TGTGCCAGCAGGCCGGGACAGGGCTTAATGAACACTGAAGCTTTCTTT. The chain employs TRBV7-9 and TRBJ1-1; 9 nucleotides line up with TRBD1. From germline, CDR1 is SEHNR and CDR2 FQNEAQ (reference sequence). This CDR3 has 16 residues. After removal of 6 bases from V and 0 bases from J, the junction contained 8 bases not matched to a gene.

The chain couples TRBV18 to TRBJ1-1; unclear D gene. The CDR3 has 14 amino acids. Between the trimmed V and J ends, which lost 0 bases and 6 bases, there was a span of 11 bases. The V gene's germline CDR1 is KGHSH and CDR2 LQKENI. CDR3 sequence (DNA): TGTGCCAGCTCACCACCTAACTCCGGGGCTGAAGCTTTCTTT. Residues: CASSPPNSGAEAFF.

The chain carries TRBV7-3 and TRBJ2-2; D remains ambiguous. Between the trimmed V and J ends, which lost 4 bases and 6 bases, there was a span of 9 bases. The CDR3 runs to 13 residues. The germline gives CDR1 SGHTA, CDR2 FQGTGA. This chain's CDR3 is CASSSAVPGELFF. As DNA, the CDR3 is TGTGCCAGCAGCTCTGCGGTGCCCGGGGAGCTGTTTTTT.

CDR3: CASSPGTGVPYEQYF. In DNA form, the CDR3 reads TGTGCCAGCTCACCAGGAACAGGGGTTCCCTACGAGCAGTACTTC. The chain couples TRBV18 to TRBJ2-7, with 7 bases matching TRBD1. This CDR3 has 15 amino acids. CDR1 KGHSH and CDR2 LQKENI come from the germline V gene. V shed 2 bases and J 2 bases; nucleotides not matched to a gene: 6.

This clone has just a few counts. The chain couples TRBV14 to TRBJ1-1, with TRBD1 as a possible D gene (5 bases). The germline gives CDR1 SGHDN, CDR2 FVKESK. This CDR3 has 14 residues. V lost 0 bases, J lost 2 bases, and 7 bases lay in between. In nucleotides, the CDR3 is TGTGCCAGCAGCCAAGACAGGGCTAACACTGAAGCTTTCTTT. Amino acids: CASSQDRANTEAFF. The full variable domain, rest sourced from reference TRBV14 and TRBJ1-1, is EAGVTQFPSHSVIEKGQTVTLRCDPISGHDNLYWYRRVMGKEIKFLLHFVKESKQDESGMPNNRFLAERTGGTYSTLKVQPAELEDSGVYFCASSQDRANTEAFFGQGTRLTVV.

The chain has TRBV7-2 and TRBJ1-3; no reliable D call. Deletions cut 2 bases from V and 4 bases from J, with 15 bases between. Germline CDR1 and CDR2: SGHTA and FQGNSA. CDR3 length equals 16 residues. The DNA of the CDR3 is TGTGCCAGCAGCTTATTAGGCGGCCGAGCGGGAAACACCATATATTTT. It codes for CASSLLGGRAGNTIYF. The whole variable domain, filled in from reference TRBV7-2 and TRBJ1-3, reads GAGVSQSPSNKVTEKGKDVELRCDPISGHTALYWYRQSLGQGLEFLIYFQGNSAPDKSGLPSDRFSAERTGGSVSTLTIQRTQQEDSAVYLCASSLLGGRAGNTIYFGEGSWLTVV.

The J gene is TRBJ2-7, the V gene TRBV19; D uncertain. V was cut by 3 bases and J by 3 bases, with 9 bases left in between. The CDR3 has 13 residues. The germline CDR1 and CDR2 sequences are LNHDA and SQIVND (reference sequence). The chain's CDR3 is CASSITVSYEQYF. For the CDR3, the DNA is TGTGCCAGTAGTATTACAGTGAGCTACGAGCAGTACTTC.

V and J are TRBV5-8 and TRBJ2-2; D gene uncertain. The CDR3 totals 13 residues. The V and J ends lost 7 bases and 4 bases respectively, with 11 bases between them. Germline V gene lookup returns CDR1 SGHTS and CDR2 YDEGEE. CDR3 nucleotide sequence: TGTGCCAGCTCGCCTGGGGTCACCGGGGAGCTGTTTTTT. Protein sequence: CASSPGVTGELFF.

The chain couples TRBV5-1 to TRBJ2-2; possible D gene TRBD2, 6 bases. Germline lookup yields CDR1 SGHRS and CDR2 YFSETQ. CDR3 length: 17 amino acids. The V end lost 0 bases, the J end lost 1 base, and 13 bases lay between the germline ends. This CDR3 reads CASSLDFGGKNTGELFF. CDR3 sequence (DNA): TGCGCCAGCAGCTTGGATTTTGGCGGGAAGAACACCGGGGAGCTGTTTTTT.

The CDR3 coding sequence is TGTGCCAGCAGTGAGGACAGGGCCTCTAGTACGCAGTATTTT. Amino acids: CASSEDRASSTQYF. This chain joins TRBV2 and TRBJ2-3; 8 bases fit TRBD1. Trimming took 3 bases from V and 8 from J; bases not matched to a gene: 7. CDR1 and CDR2 (germline): SNHLY, FYNNEI. The CDR3 spans 14 residues.

In this sample, this clone turned up a few times. Other DNA sequences within the sample encode an identical CDR3. The chain has TRBV6-6 and TRBJ1-2; D is perhaps TRBD1 (5 bases). Germline assignment: CDR1 MNHNY and CDR2 SVGAGI (reference sequence). The ends were cut back, 0 bases at V and 7 bases at J, with 9 bases in the middle. The CDR3 has 13 amino acids. The CDR3 nucleotides read TGTGCCAGCAGTTACTCGCAGGGAGGTGGCTACACCTTC. This sequence encodes CASSYSQGGGYTF.

The genes are TRBV7-2 and TRBJ2-2, with unresolved D. Germline V gives CDR1 SGHTA, CDR2 FQGNSA. V dropped 2 bases and J dropped 6 bases, with 7 bases sitting between them. The CDR3 sequence is 13 residues long. This CDR3 is CASSLLEAGELFF. In nucleotides, the CDR3 is TGTGCCAGCAGCTTACTAGAAGCCGGGGAGCTGTTTTTT.

The chain carries TRBV5-1 and TRBJ1-1; D uncertain. The V end was cut by 4 bases, the J end by 2 bases, with 21 bases between. This CDR3 comprises 17 residues. CDR1 is SGHRS and CDR2 is YFSETQ in the germline V gene. CDR3 region: CASSGRVGGWGNTEAFF. For the CDR3, the DNA is TGCGCCAGCAGCGGGAGGGTAGGAGGTTGGGGAAACACTGAAGCTTTCTTT. The variable domain in full, completed from reference TRBV5-1 and TRBJ1-1, reads KAGVTQTPRYLIKTRGQQVTLSCSPISGHRSVSWYQQTPGQGLQFLFEYFSETQRNKGNFPGRFSGRQFSNSRSEMNVSTLELGDSALYLCASSGRVGGWGNTEAFFGQGTRLTVV.

The chain is built from TRBV18 and TRBJ1-6; no clear D gene. Germline-derived CDR1 and CDR2 are KGHSH and LQKENI. This CDR3 spans 14 amino acids. Trimming removed 3 bases at V and 11 bases at J, with 14 bases between. The CDR3: CASSPGGDKTPLHF. CDR3 nucleotides: TGTGCCAGCTCACCGGGTGGCGATAAGACACCCCTCCACTTT.

J is TRBJ2-3 and V is TRBV2; D perhaps matches TRBD1 (5 bases). The CDR3 is 13 amino acids. Trimming shortened V by 7 bases and J by 6 bases, and 14 bases separated the two germline ends. Per germline, CDR1 SNHLY and CDR2 FYNNEI. The CDR3 loop is CASNDQGMDTQYF. CDR3 DNA sequence: TGTGCCAGCAATGATCAGGGTATGGATACGCAGTATTTT.

The sample holds a few counts of this clone. This chain joins TRBV18 and TRBJ2-3; D ambiguous. The CDR3 has 15 amino acids. Trimming pared 3 bases from V and 3 bases from J, leaving 13 bases between. In germline, CDR1 is KGHSH, CDR2 LQKENI. CDR3 in amino acids: CASSPDVKGTDTQYF. CDR3 in DNA: TGTGCCAGCTCACCCGACGTCAAGGGTACAGATACGCAGTATTTT.

About this clone itself: This sample includes further DNA sequences coding for the same CDR3. This sequence joins TRBV5-1 and TRBJ2-3; tentatively, D is TRBD2 (6 bases). CDR1 and CDR2 from the germline V gene are SGHRS and YFSETQ. V lost 4 bases, J lost 2 bases, and 14 bases lay in between. The CDR3 is made up of 15 amino acids. The CDR3, as DNA: TGCGCCAGCAGCCTGCCGGGACTCAACACAGATACGCAGTATTTT. It yields the protein CASSLPGLNTDTQYF.

This clone showed up just a few times. This chain joins TRBV6-1 and TRBJ1-5; 7 bases align to TRBD1. Germline CDR1 is MNHNS and CDR2 is SASEGT. This CDR3 comprises 15 residues. V lost 5 bases, J lost 4 bases, and 8 bases stayed unmatched. CDR3 bases: TGTGCCAGCAGTACCCTGACAGGGCTGAATCAGCCCCAGCATTTT. Translated: CASSTLTGLNQPQHF.

This clone is a singleton in its sample. The gene calls are TRBV7-2 and TRBJ2-5, with D uncertain. The CDR3 runs to 13 residues. Germline-derived CDR1 and CDR2 are SGHTA and FQGNSA. V lost 1 base, J lost 5 bases, and 8 bases lay in between. This CDR3 is CASSLGLWETQYF. The CDR3, as DNA: TGTGCCAGCAGCTTAGGACTCTGGGAGACCCAGTACTTC.

V gene TRBV30 combines with J gene TRBJ2-5, with TRBD2 matching 9 bases. This CDR3 comprises 16 residues. Looked up from germline, CDR1 is GTSNPN and CDR2 is SVGIG (reference sequence). The V segment lost 4 bases and the J segment 6 bases; nucleotides outside the gene matches: 15. CDR3 coding DNA: TGTGCCTGGACCCAACCCGCGGCGGGAGGGCCTAAGACCCAGTACTTC. The encoded protein is CAWTQPAAGGPKTQYF. Complete variable domain (other parts from reference TRBV30 and TRBJ2-5): SQTIHQWPATLVQPVGSPLSLECTVEGTSNPNLYWYRQAAGRGLQLLFYSVGIGQISSEVPQNLSASRPQDRQFILSSKKLLLSDSGFYLCAWTQPAAGGPKTQYFGPGTRLLVL.

This clone has a handful of counts. The chain has TRBV6-5 and TRBJ1-1, with D unresolved. The CDR3 consists of 14 residues. The V and J ends lost 7 bases and 2 bases respectively, with 14 bases between them. CDR1 is MNHEY and CDR2 is SVGAGI in the germline V gene. CDR3: CASKAHVVNTEAFF. Here the CDR3 DNA reads TGTGCCAGCAAAGCCCACGTTGTAAACACTGAAGCTTTCTTT.

The chain recombines TRBV19 with TRBJ1-2; D gene uncertain. Germline CDR1 reads LNHDA; CDR2 reads SQIVND (reference sequence). The CDR3 length is 13 residues. The ends were cut back, 2 bases at V and 3 bases at J, with 7 bases in the middle. Here the CDR3 reads CASSITQDYGYTF. As DNA, the CDR3 is TGTGCCAGTAGTATAACCCAGGACTATGGCTACACCTTC.

This clone was counted only a few times. This rearrangement joins TRBV21-1 to TRBJ1-1; TRBD1, as called in the table, went unchecked against the DNA. TRBV21-1 represents a pseudogene. The CDR3 runs to 10 residues. CDR3 sequence reads: CASSDRGTFF. The DNA for the CDR3 is TGTGCCAGCAGCGACAGGGGGACTTTCTTT.

This sequence joins TRBV14 and TRBJ1-1, with 8 bases matching TRBD1. The CDR3 runs to 16 residues. Germline assignment: CDR1 SGHDN and CDR2 FVKESK. Losses at the gene ends were 4 bases for V and 0 bases for J; bases not matched to a gene: 7. CDR3 DNA: TGTGCCAGCAGCCTAAGACAGGGGAACATGAACACTGAAGCTTTCTTT. Protein product: CASSLRQGNMNTEAFF.

The genes are TRBV5-1 and TRBJ2-5, with TRBD2 matching over 13 bases. The CDR3 length is 16 residues. The J segment lost 2 bases and the V segment lost 7 bases, leaving 8 bases of the junction unmatched. CDR1 and CDR2 (germline): SGHRS, YFSETQ. The CDR3 is CASGQTSGGPQETQYF. The CDR3 nucleotides are TGCGCCAGCGGCCAGACTAGCGGGGGGCCTCAAGAGACCCAGTACTTC.